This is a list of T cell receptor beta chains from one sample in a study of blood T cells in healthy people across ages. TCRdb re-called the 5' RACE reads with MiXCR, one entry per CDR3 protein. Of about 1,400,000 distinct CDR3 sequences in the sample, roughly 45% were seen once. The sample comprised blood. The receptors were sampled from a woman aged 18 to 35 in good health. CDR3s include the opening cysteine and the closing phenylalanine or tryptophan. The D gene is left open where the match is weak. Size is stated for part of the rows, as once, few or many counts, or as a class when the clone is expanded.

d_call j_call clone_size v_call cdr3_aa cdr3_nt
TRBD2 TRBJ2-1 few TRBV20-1 CRSGTRYNEQFF TGCAGATCCGGGACTAGATACAATGAGCAGTTCTTC
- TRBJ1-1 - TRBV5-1 CASSLTSGSTEAFF TGCGCCAGCAGCTTAACTTCGGGAAGCACTGAAGCTTTCTTT
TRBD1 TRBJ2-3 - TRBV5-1 CASTVPPGQGRYTQYF TGCGCCAGCACCGTCCCCCCGGGACAGGGCCGGTATACGCAGTATTTT
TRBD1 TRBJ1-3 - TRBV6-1 CASGNRGGNTIYF TGTGCCAGCGGAAACAGGGGTGGAAACACCATATATTTT
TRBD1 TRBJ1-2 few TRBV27 CASRRDWDSEGYTF TGTGCCAGCAGAAGAGATTGGGACAGTGAGGGCTACACCTTC
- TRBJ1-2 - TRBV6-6 CVSVLSGANYGYTF TGTGTCAGCGTTCTCTCGGGAGCTAACTATGGCTACACCTTC
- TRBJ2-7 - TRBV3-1 CASSQEGVATSYNEQYF TGTGCCAGCAGCCAAGAGGGCGTAGCGACCTCCTACAATGAGCAGTACTTC
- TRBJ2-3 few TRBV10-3 CAISEGDKQYF TGTGCCATCAGTGAAGGGGATAAGCAGTATTTT
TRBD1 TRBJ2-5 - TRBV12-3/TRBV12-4 CASSPGQGLLQDF TGTGCCAGCAGTCCCGGACAGGGCTTGTTACAGGACTTC
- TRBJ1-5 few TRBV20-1 CSANLGASDQPQHF TGCAGTGCTAACCTCGGTGCCAGTGATCAGCCCCAGCATTTT
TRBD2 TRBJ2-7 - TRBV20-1 CSAGTSGGRYEQYF TGCAGTGCGGGGACTAGCGGGGGGCGCTACGAGCAGTACTTC
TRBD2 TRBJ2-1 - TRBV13 CASSLRASGILYNEQFF TGTGCCAGCAGCTTGAGGGCTAGCGGAATACTCTACAATGAGCAGTTCTTC
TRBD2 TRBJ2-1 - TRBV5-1 CASSLESGLLAVSSYNEQFF TGCGCCAGCAGCTTGGAATCGGGGTTACTAGCGGTAAGCTCCTACAATGAGCAGTTCTTC
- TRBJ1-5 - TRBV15 CATSRFTSNQPQHF TGTGCCACCAGCAGATTTACGAGCAATCAGCCCCAGCATTTT
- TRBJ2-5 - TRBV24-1 CATSDSGHLGTQYF TGTGCCACCAGTGATTCGGGACATCTTGGGACCCAGTACTTC
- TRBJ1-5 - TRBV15 CATSRDPIQRDQPQHF TGTGCCACCAGCAGAGACCCAATACAGAGGGATCAGCCCCAGCATTTT
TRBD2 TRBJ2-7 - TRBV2 CASSVSGLVRYYEQYF TGTGCCAGCAGTGTCTCCGGACTAGTGCGCTACTACGAGCAGTACTTC
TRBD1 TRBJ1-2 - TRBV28 CASEGAAINYGYTF TGTGCCAGCGAGGGGGCAGCAATTAACTATGGCTACACCTTC
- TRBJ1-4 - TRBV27 CASSFGRLSEKLFF TGTGCCAGCAGTTTCGGGAGATTAAGTGAAAAACTGTTTTTT
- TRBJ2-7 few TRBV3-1 CASSSSGPGNSYEQYF TGTGCCAGCAGCTCCTCCGGTCCCGGGAATTCCTACGAGCAGTACTTC
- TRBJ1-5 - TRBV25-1 CASSDPGSGQPQHF TGCGCCAGCAGTGATCCGGGATCAGGGCAGCCCCAGCATTTT
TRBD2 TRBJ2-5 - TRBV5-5 CASSQGLAGVAETQYF TGTGCCAGCAGCCAGGGACTAGCGGGAGTTGCAGAGACCCAGTACTTC
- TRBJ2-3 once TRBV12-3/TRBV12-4 CASILGTDTQYF TGTGCCAGCATCCTCGGAACAGATACGCAGTATTTT
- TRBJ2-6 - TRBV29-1 CSVEGTDGANVLTF TGCAGCGTGGAGGGGACGGACGGGGCCAACGTCCTGACTTTC
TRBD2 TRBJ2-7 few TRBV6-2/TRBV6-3 CASSLRSGGIYEQYF TGTGCCAGCAGCCTTCGGAGCGGGGGTATCTACGAGCAGTACTTC
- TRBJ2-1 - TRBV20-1 CSAPQGPPLHNEQFF TGCAGTGCCCCCCAGGGCCCCCCCCTACACAATGAGCAGTTCTTC
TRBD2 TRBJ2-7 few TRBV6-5 CASSYQPGLAVVSSYEQYF TGTGCCAGCAGTTACCAACCGGGACTAGCGGTCGTCAGCTCCTACGAGCAGTACTTC
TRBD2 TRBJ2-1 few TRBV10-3 CAISESVSGPYNEQFF TGTGCCATCAGTGAGTCAGTTAGCGGGCCATACAATGAGCAGTTCTTC
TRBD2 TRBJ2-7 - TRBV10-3 CAISARGGSSYEQYF TGTGCCATCAGTGCACGGGGGGGGAGCTCCTACGAGCAGTACTTC
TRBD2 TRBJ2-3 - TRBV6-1 CALRLAGTDAQYF TGTGCCCTAAGACTAGCGGGCACAGATGCGCAGTATTTT
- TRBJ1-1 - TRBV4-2 CASSVAEMNTEAFF TGTGCCAGCAGCGTCGCGGAGATGAACACTGAAGCTTTCTTT